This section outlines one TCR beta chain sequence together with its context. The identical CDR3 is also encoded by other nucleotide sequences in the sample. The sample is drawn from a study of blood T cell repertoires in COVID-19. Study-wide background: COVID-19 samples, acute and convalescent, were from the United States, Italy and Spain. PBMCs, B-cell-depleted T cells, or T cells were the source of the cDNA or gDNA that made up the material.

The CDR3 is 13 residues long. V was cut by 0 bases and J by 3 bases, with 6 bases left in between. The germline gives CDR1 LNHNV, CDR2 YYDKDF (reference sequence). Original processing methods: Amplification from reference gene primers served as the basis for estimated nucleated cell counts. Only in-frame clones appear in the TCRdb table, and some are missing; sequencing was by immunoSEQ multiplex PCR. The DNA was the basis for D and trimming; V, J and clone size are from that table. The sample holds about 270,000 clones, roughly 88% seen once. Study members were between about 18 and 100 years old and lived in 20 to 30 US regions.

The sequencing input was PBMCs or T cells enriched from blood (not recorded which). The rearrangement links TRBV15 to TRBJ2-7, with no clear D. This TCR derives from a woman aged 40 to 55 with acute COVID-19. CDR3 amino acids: CATSRDPGYEQYF. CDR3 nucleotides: TGTGCCACCAGCAGAGATCCAGGCTACGAGCAGTACTTC.